These T cell receptor beta chains were read from a single sample in a study of blood T cell repertoires in COVID-19. The protocol was immunoSEQ multiplex PCR, while the TCRdb copy is restricted to in-frame clones and leaves out a portion. Of fewer than 250,000 clones detected, approximately 88% appear once; the ten largest clones hold about 6.5%. The sample taken for sequencing was peripheral blood. Receptors originate from a man aged 60-69 years who had recovered from COVID-19. The CDR3 runs from the conserved cysteine through the conserved F or W. D genes are given only for firm matches. Size is stated for part of the rows, as once, few or many counts, or as a class when the clone is expanded.

TRBJ2-1	TRBV18	NA	NA	TGTGCCAGCTCTAGTATAGATAGGGGAAGAAATGAGCAGTTCTTC	CASSSIDRGRNEQFF
TRBJ2-3	TRBV27	TRBD1	NA	TGTGCCAGCAGTCATTGGGACAGGGGCACAGATACGCAGTATTTT	CASSHWDRGTDTQYF
TRBJ2-5	TRBV5-1	NA	NA	TGCGCCAGCAGCTTGGTACTGGAGACCCAGTACTTC	CASSLVLETQYF
TRBJ2-1	TRBV7-3	NA	NA	TGTGCCAGCAGCTCCCCCGGGACCTACAATGAGCAGTTCTTC	CASSSPGTYNEQFF
TRBJ2-5	TRBV28	TRBD1	NA	TGTGCCAGCAGTTTATTTGGGACAGGGGGCGATTGGCTCCACGGGACCCAGTACTTC	CASSLFGTGGDWLHGTQYF
TRBJ2-2	TRBV5-1	TRBD2	NA	TGCGCCAGCAGCCCTCGGGCGGGGGGGTTCGCGAACACCGGGGAGCTGTTTTTT	CASSPRAGGFANTGELFF
TRBJ1-5	TRBV19	NA	NA	TGTGCCAGTAGTATTGTTTATAGCAATCAGCCCCAGCATTTT	CASSIVYSNQPQHF
TRBJ2-5	TRBV10-3	NA	NA	TGTGCCATCACGACAGGACCTGGAGGAGAGACCCAGTACTTC	CAITTGPGGETQYF
TRBJ2-7	TRBV6-1	NA	NA	TGTGCCAGCAGTGATAGGGGATTTGGGGAGCAGTACTTC	CASSDRGFGEQYF
TRBJ2-7	TRBV5-4	NA	few	TGTGCCAGCAGCCCCGACGGGAACTCCTACGAGCAGTACTTC	CASSPDGNSYEQYF
TRBJ2-3	TRBV5-1	NA	once	TGCGCCAGCAGCTACAAGCGGGGACAAAGCACAGATACGCAGTATTTT	CASSYKRGQSTDTQYF
TRBJ2-1	TRBV4-2	NA	NA	TGTGCCAGCAGCCAAGAACGGTCTTACAATGAGCAGTTCTTC	CASSQERSYNEQFF
TRBJ2-7	TRBV6-5	TRBD2	NA	TGTGCCAGCACCCGAGGGGCGGGAGGGGTTTACGAGCAGTACTTC	CASTRGAGGVYEQYF
TRBJ2-3	TRBV7-2	NA	NA	TGTGCCAGCAGCGATAGGGGGGGACGGAGCACAGATACGCAGTATTTT	CASSDRGGRSTDTQYF
TRBJ2-7	TRBV7-2	TRBD1	NA	TGTGCCAGCAGCTTAGCGGGACAGACCTACGAGCAGTACTTC	CASSLAGQTYEQYF
TRBJ2-7	TRBV5-1	TRBD1	NA	TGCGCCAGCAGCTACGGGACAGGGCCCTACGAGCAGTACTTC	CASSYGTGPYEQYF
TRBJ1-1	TRBV18	NA	NA	TGTGCCAGCTCACTCTGGTCTGGGCTCATGAACACTGAAGCTTTCTTT	CASSLWSGLMNTEAFF
TRBJ1-6	TRBV4-1	TRBD1	NA	TGCGCCAGCAGCCAAGTTAGAGGCGGGGACAGCGGGCATTCACCCCTCCACTTT	CASSQVRGGDSGHSPLHF
TRBJ1-3	TRBV3-1/TRBV3-2	NA	NA	TGTGCCAGCAGCCGTTCGGGGTCTGGAAACACCATATATTTT	CASSRSGSGNTIYF
TRBJ2-1	TRBV7-2	NA	NA	TGTGCCAGCACCGTCACCGCCACCCTCCAGGAGCAGTTCTTC	CASTVTATLQEQFF
TRBJ2-3	TRBV19	TRBD2	NA	TGTGCCAGCGCACTTACTAGCGAGACAGATACGCAGTATTTT	CASALTSETDTQYF
TRBJ2-1	TRBV6-4	TRBD2	once	TGTGCCAGCAGTGACGGGACTACCGGTCGGATAGAGCAGTTCTTC	CASSDGTTGRIEQFF
TRBJ2-7	TRBV20-1	TRBD2	NA	TGCAGTGCTAGTGACACTGGCGGGAGGAGCTACGAGCAGTACTTC	CSASDTGGRSYEQYF
TRBJ2-3	TRBV29-1	TRBD2	NA	TGCAGCGTAGGTCCTTCTAGCGGGGGTATAGATACGCAGTATTTT	CSVGPSSGGIDTQYF
TRBJ2-3	TRBV9	TRBD2	NA	TGTGCCAGCAGCGGCCTAGCGGCTCCCACAGATACGCAGTATTTT	CASSGLAAPTDTQYF
TRBJ1-5	TRBV7-2	NA	once	TGTGCCAGCAGCTTAAATGGGGGCCGTAATCAGCCCCAGCATTTT	CASSLNGGRNQPQHF
TRBJ2-7	TRBV28	NA	once	TGTGCCAGCGGCCCGGACTGGAGCTCCTACGAGCAGTACTTC	CASGPDWSSYEQYF
TRBJ2-2	TRBV15	NA	NA	TGTGCCACCAGCAGAGTCCCCTTTCTGCCAGCCGGGGAGCTGTTTTTT	CATSRVPFLPAGELFF
TRBJ2-3	TRBV7-2	NA	NA	TGTGCCAGCAGCTTAACTAGGTCAGATACGCAGTATTTT	CASSLTRSDTQYF
TRBJ2-5	TRBV6-5	TRBD1	NA	TGTGCCAGCAGTACGACAGGGAGCCAAGAGACCCAGTACTTC	CASSTTGSQETQYF
TRBJ2-1	TRBV3-1/TRBV3-2	NA	NA	TGTGCCAGCAGCTCCCTGCGGGGCACTGAGCAGTTCTTC	CASSSLRGTEQFF
TRBJ2-1	TRBV29-1	TRBD2	NA	TGCAGCGTCGCCCGATCTAGCGGGGAGCTTGAGCAGTTCTTC	CSVARSSGELEQFF
TRBJ2-1	TRBV24-1	NA	few	TGTGCCACCAGTGATAGGACGGGCAGGGACTACAATGAGCAGTTCTTC	CATSDRTGRDYNEQFF
TRBJ2-7	TRBV3-1/TRBV3-2	TRBD1	NA	TGTGCCAGCAGCCAAGGGTTTGGACAGGGGGCCGAGCAGTACTTC	CASSQGFGQGAEQYF
TRBJ2-3	TRBV30	TRBD1	NA	TGTGCCTGGAGTGAGAGACAGGGGATCACAGATACGCAGTATTTT	CAWSERQGITDTQYF
TRBJ2-2	TRBV27	TRBD1	NA	TGTGCCAGCAGACTACAGGGGACCGGGGAGCTGTTTTTT	CASRLQGTGELFF
TRBJ2-7	TRBV20-1	NA	once	TGCAGTGCTAGTGGGTTCGCAGGGCAGTACTTC	CSASGFAGQYF
TRBJ2-1	TRBV11-2	NA	NA	TGTGCCAGCAGCGTTTATCAGGGGTTATGGCAGTTCTTC	CASSVYQGLWQFF
TRBJ2-4	TRBV7-8	TRBD1	NA	TGTGCCAGCAGCTTCTGGACAGGGGAGGACATTCAGTACTTC	CASSFWTGEDIQYF
TRBJ1-1	TRBV5-1	NA	few	TGCGCCAGCAGCTTAGGCAGGGTGAACACTGAAGCTTTCTTT	CASSLGRVNTEAFF
TRBJ2-7	TRBV5-4	NA	NA	TGTGCCAGCAGCGGGACTGGGAGCTCCTACGAGCAGTACTTC	CASSGTGSSYEQYF
TRBJ1-1	TRBV19	TRBD1	NA	TGTGCCAGTAGTTTATCGACAGGGGGCCAGACTGAAGCTTTCTTT	CASSLSTGGQTEAFF
TRBJ2-2	TRBV12-5	NA	few	TGTGCTAGTGGATCGGCTCGAGCGGGGAACACCGGGGAGCTGTTTTTT	CASGSARAGNTGELFF
TRBJ1-3	TRBV7-9	TRBD1	NA	TGTGCCAGCAGCAACCGGGACAGGGACTCTGGAAACACCATATATTTT	CASSNRDRDSGNTIYF
TRBJ2-7	TRBV30	NA	NA	TGTGCCTGGAGGGGGAATAGCGGCGAGCAGTACTTC	CAWRGNSGEQYF
TRBJ1-3	TRBV3-1/TRBV3-2	NA	NA	TGTGCCAGCAGCCAAGTTTTAGCCTCTGGAAACACCATATATTTT	CASSQVLASGNTIYF
TRBJ1-4	TRBV28	TRBD1	once	TGTGCCAGCACCTGGGGGACAGGGAGTGAAAAACTGTTTTTT	CASTWGTGSEKLFF
TRBJ2-7	TRBV4-3	NA	NA	TGCGCCAGCAGCCAAGATCAGGCTAGCGTCTCCTACGAGCAGTACTTC	CASSQDQASVSYEQYF
TRBJ2-2	TRBV7-2	TRBD1	NA	TGTGCCAGCAGCTTACTGGGACAGCAACTGACCGGGGAGCTGTTTTTT	CASSLLGQQLTGELFF
TRBJ2-3	TRBV4-1	TRBD2	once	TGCGCCAGCAGCCAAGAGAAAAGGCTAGCGGGGGCCACAGATACGCAGTATTTT	CASSQEKRLAGATDTQYF